Described below is a single T cell receptor beta chain sequence and its context. Its matching antigen is unknown. 60 Vbeta and 13 Jbeta primers were used in PCR. Libraries were prepared by immunoSEQ multiplex PCR; TCRdb keeps only in-frame clonotypes and omits some of them. The sample holds about 150,000 clones, about 79% seen once. Germline CDR1 LGHNT, CDR2 FRNRAP. V was clipped by 1 base and J by 4 bases; unmatched bases: 10. The CDR3 covers 17 residues. These data originate in a study of cytomegalovirus exposure and HLA in healthy donors. Points from the study as a whole: In a later analysis, V- and J-gene trimming of beta chains associated with a DCLRE1C missense variant, replicated independently. Accounts indicate the classifier identified cytomegalovirus status with strong specificity and sensitivity. Some V segments could not be told apart, so they were left out, TRBV6-2 and TRBV6-3 among them.

The rearrangement joins TRBV12-5 to TRBJ2-3, with 8 bases identical to TRBD1. Material: PBMCs. This receptor was taken from a woman aged 30 to 39 in good health and CMV-seronegative. CDR3 in amino acids: CASGLGDRIRSSDTQYF. CDR3 bases: TGTGCTAGTGGTTTGGGGGACAGGATCCGTTCATCAGATACGCAGTATTTT.